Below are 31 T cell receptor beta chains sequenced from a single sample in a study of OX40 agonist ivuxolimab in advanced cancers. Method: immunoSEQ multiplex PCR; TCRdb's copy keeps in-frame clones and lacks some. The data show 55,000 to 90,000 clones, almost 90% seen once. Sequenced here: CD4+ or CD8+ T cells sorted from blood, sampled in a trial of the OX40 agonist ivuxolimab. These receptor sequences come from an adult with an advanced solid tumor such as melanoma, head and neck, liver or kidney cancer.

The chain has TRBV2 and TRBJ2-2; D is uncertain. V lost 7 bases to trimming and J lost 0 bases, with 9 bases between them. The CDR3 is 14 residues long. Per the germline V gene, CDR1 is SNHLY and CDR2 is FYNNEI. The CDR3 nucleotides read TGTGCCAGCACGAGTAGCCCGAACACCGGGGAGCTGTTTTTT. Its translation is CASTSSPNTGELFF. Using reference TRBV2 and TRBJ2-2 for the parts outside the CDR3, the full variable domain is EPEVTQTPSHQVTQMGQEVILRCVPISNHLYFYWYRQILGQKVEFLVSFYNNEISEKSEIFDDQFSVERPDGSNFTLKIRSTKLEDSAMYFCASTSSPNTGELFFGEGSRLTVL.

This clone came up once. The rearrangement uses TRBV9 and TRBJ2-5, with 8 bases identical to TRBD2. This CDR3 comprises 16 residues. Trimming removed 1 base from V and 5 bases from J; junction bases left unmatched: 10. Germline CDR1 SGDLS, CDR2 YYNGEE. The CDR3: CASSVSEAGVIETQYF. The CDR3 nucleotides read TGTGCCAGCAGCGTATCGGAAGCGGGAGTTATCGAGACCCAGTACTTC.

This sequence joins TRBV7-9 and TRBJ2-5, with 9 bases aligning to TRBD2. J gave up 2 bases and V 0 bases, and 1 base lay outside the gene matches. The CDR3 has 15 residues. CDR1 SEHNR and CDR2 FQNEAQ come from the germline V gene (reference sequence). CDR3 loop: CASSLASGGQETQYF. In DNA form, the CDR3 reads TGTGCCAGCAGCTTAGCAAGCGGGGGGCAAGAGACCCAGTACTTC.

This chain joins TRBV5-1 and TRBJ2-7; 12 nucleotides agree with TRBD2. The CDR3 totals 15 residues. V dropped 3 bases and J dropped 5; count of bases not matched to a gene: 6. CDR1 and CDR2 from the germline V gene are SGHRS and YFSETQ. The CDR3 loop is CASSSTSGSMNEQYF. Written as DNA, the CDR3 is TGCGCCAGCAGCTCGACTAGCGGGAGCATGAACGAGCAGTACTTC.

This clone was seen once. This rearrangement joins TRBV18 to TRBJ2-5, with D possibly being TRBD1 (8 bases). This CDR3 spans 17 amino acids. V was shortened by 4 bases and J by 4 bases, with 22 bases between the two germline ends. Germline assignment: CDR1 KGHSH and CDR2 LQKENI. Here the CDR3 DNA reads TGTGCCAGCTCACTTGGACAGGGTGCCCAGCGGGGAGAGACCCAGTACTTC. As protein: CASSLGQGAQRGETQYF.

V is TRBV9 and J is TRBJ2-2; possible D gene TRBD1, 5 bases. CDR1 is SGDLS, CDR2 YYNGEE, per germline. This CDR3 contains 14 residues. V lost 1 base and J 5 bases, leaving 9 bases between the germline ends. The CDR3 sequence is CASSVQGLTGELFF. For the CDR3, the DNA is TGTGCCAGCAGCGTACAGGGTTTGACCGGGGAGCTGTTTTTT.

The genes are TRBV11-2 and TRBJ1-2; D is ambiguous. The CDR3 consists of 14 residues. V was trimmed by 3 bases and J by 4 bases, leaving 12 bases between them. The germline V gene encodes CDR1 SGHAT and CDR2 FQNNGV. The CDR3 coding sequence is TGTGCCAGCAGCTTCTCCCTCGAGGTCTATGGCTACACCTTC. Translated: CASSFSLEVYGYTF.

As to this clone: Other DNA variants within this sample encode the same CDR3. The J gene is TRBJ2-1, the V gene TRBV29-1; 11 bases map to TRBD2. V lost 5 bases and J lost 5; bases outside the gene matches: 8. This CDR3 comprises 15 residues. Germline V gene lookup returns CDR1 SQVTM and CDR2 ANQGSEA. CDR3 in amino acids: CSVPLRLAGNNEQFF. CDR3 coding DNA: TGCAGCGTTCCCTTAAGACTAGCGGGAAACAATGAGCAGTTCTTC.

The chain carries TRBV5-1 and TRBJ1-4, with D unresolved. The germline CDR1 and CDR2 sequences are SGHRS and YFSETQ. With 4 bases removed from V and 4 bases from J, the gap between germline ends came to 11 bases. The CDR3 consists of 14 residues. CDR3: CASSTGRGNEKLFF. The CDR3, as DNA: TGCGCCAGCAGCACCGGTCGGGGTAATGAAAAACTGTTTTTT.

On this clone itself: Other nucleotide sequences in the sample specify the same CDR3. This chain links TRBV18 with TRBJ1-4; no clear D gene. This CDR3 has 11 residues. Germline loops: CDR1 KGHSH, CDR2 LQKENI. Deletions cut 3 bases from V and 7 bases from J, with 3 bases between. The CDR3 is CASSPGEKLFF. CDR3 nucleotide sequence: TGTGCCAGCTCACCGGGTGAAAAACTGTTTTTT.

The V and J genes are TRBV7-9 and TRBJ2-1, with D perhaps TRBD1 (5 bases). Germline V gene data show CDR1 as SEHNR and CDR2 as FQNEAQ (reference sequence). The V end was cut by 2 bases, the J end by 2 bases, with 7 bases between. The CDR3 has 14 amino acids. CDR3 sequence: CASSLRGPYNEQFF. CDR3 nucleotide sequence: TGTGCCAGCAGCTTAAGGGGCCCCTACAATGAGCAGTTCTTC.

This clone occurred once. The CDR3: CASSLYLYNEQFF. The DNA for the CDR3 is TGTGCCAGCAGCTTGTATCTCTACAATGAGCAGTTCTTC. The chain is built from TRBV7-2 and TRBJ2-1; no clear D gene. Trimming stripped 3 bases from V and 3 bases from J, with 6 bases between. Germline CDR1 is SGHTA and CDR2 is FQGNSA. The CDR3 runs 13 residues. The entire variable domain, with the rest obtained from reference TRBV7-2 and TRBJ2-1, is as follows: GAGVSQSPSNKVTEKGKDVELRCDPISGHTALYWYRQSLGQGLEFLIYFQGNSAPDKSGLPSDRFSAERTGGSVSTLTIQRTQQEDSAVYLCASSLYLYNEQFFGPGTRLTVL.

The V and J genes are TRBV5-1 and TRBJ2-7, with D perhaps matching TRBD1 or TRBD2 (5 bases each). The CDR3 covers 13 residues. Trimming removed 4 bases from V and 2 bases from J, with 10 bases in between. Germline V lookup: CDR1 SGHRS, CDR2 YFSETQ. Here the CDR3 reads CASSEGSTYEQYF. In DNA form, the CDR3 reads TGCGCCAGCAGCGAGGGGTCCACCTACGAGCAGTACTTC.

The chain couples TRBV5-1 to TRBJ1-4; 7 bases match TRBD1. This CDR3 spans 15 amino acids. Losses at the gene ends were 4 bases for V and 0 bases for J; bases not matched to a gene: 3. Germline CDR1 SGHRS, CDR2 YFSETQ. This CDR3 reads CASSLQGATNEKLFF. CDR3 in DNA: TGCGCCAGCAGCCTTCAGGGGGCAACTAATGAAAAACTGTTTTTT.

CDR3 in DNA: TGTGCCAGTAGTAACGGGGGACTTTCCCGCAATGGCTACACCTTC. Its translation: CASSNGGLSRNGYTF. J is TRBJ1-2 and V is TRBV19; the D gene is possibly TRBD1 (5 bases). The CDR3 runs to 15 residues. Between the trimmed V and J ends, which lost 4 bases and 6 bases, there was a span of 18 bases. Germline V gives CDR1 LNHDA, CDR2 SQIVND (reference sequence).

CDR3 nucleotides: TGTGCCATCAGGGACGGGACTAGCGGGCAAGAGACCCAGTACTTC. Translation gives CAIRDGTSGQETQYF. The chain joins TRBV10-3 to TRBJ2-5; TRBD2 matches at 12 bases. After removal of 6 bases from V and 2 bases from J, the junction contained 4 bases not matched to a gene. The CDR3 totals 15 residues. The germline CDR1 and CDR2 sequences are ENHRY and SYGVKD.

The CDR3 nucleotides read TGCGCCAGCAGCTTAACTAGCGGGGGGGCCCGGACAGATACGCAGTATTTT. The encoded protein is CASSLTSGGARTDTQYF. The chain has TRBV5-1 and TRBJ2-3; the match to TRBD2 covers 13 bases. Germline lookup yields CDR1 SGHRS and CDR2 YFSETQ. J lost 3 bases, V lost 2 bases, and 6 bases had no gene match. CDR3 length equals 17 residues.

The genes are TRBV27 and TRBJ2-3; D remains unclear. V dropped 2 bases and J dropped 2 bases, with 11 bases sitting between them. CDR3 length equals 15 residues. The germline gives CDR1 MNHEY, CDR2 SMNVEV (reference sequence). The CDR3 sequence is CASSLNTLLTDTQYF. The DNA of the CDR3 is TGTGCCAGCAGTTTAAACACTTTACTCACAGATACGCAGTATTTT.

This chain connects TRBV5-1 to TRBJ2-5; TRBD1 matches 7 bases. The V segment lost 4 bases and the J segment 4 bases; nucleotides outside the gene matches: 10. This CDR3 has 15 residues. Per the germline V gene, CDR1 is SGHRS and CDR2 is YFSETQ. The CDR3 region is CASSDRQGRRETQYF. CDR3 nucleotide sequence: TGCGCCAGCAGCGATAGACAGGGACGGAGAGAGACCCAGTACTTC.

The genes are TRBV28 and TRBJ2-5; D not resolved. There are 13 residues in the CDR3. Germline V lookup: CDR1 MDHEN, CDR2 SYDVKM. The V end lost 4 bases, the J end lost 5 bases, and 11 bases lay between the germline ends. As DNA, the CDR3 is TGTGCCAGCAGTTCATCCAGGCGGGAGACCCAGTACTTC. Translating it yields CASSSSRRETQYF. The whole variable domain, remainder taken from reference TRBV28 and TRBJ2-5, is DVKVTQSSRYLVKRTGEKVFLECVQDMDHENMFWYRQDPGLGLRLIYFSYDVKMKEKGDIPEGYSVSREKKERFSLILESASTNQTSMYLCASSSSRRETQYFGPGTRLLVL.

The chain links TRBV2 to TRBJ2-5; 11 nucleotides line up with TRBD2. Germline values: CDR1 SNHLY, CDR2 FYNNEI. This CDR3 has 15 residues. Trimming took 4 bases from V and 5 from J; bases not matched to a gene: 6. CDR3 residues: CASSASSGGPETQYF. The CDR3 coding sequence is TGTGCCAGCAGTGCATCTAGCGGGGGGCCCGAGACCCAGTACTTC.

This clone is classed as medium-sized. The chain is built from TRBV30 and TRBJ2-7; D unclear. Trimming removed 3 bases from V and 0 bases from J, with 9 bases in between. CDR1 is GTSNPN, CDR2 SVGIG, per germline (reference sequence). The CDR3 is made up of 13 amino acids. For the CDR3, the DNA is TGTGCCTGGAGATGGGCAGACTCCTACGAGCAGTACTTC. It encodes CAWRWADSYEQYF.

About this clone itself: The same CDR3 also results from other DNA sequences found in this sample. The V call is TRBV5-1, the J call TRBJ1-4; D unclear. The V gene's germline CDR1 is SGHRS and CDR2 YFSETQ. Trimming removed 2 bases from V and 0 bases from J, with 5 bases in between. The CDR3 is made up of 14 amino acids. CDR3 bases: TGCGCCAGCAGCTTAGGTACAACTAATGAAAAACTGTTTTTT. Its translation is CASSLGTTNEKLFF.

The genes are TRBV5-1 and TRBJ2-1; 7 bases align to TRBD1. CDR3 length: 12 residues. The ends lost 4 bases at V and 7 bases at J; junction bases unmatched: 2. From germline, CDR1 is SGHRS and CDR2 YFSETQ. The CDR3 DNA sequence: TGCGCCAGCAGCGGGACAGTGAATGAGCAGTTCTTC. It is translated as CASSGTVNEQFF.

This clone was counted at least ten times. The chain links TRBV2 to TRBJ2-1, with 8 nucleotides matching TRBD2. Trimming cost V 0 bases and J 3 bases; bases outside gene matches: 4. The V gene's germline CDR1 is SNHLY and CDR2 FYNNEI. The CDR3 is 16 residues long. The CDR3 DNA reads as TGTGCCAGCAGTGAAGCAGGCGGGGGGAACTACAATGAGCAGTTCTTC. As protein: CASSEAGGGNYNEQFF.

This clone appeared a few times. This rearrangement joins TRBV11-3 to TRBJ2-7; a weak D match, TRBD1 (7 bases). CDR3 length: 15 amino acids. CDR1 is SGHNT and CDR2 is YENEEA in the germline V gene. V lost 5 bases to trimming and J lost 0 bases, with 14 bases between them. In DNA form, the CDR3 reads TGTGCCAGCAGCCCCAGGGGGGAATCCTCCTACGAGCAGTACTTC. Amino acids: CASSPRGESSYEQYF.

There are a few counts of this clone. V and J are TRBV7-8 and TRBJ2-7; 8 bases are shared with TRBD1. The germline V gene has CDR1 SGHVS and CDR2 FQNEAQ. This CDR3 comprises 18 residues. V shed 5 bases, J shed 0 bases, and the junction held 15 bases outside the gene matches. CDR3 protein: CASSQGTGALTFSYEQYF. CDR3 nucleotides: TGTGCCAGCAGCCAAGGGACAGGAGCACTAACCTTCTCCTACGAGCAGTACTTC.

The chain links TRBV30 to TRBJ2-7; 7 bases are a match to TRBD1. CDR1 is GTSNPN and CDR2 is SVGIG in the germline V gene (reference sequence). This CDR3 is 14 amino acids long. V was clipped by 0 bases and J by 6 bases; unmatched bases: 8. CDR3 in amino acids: CAWSVGGSGFEQYF. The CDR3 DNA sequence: TGTGCCTGGAGTGTAGGGGGCTCCGGGTTCGAGCAGTACTTC.

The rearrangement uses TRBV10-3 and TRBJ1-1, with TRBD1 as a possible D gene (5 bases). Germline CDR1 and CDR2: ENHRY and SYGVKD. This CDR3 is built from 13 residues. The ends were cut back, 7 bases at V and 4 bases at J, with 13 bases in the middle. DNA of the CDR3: TGTGCCATCACCGCAGGTAGGGGCACTGAAGCTTTCTTT. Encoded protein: CAITAGRGTEAFF.

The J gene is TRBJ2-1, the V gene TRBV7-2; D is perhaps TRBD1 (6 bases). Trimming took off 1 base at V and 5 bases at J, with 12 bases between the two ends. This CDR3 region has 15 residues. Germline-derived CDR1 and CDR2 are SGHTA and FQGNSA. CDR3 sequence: CASSLEQGMDNEQFF. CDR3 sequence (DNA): TGTGCCAGCAGCTTAGAACAGGGAATGGACAATGAGCAGTTCTTC. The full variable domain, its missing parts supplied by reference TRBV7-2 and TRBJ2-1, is GAGVSQSPSNKVTEKGKDVELRCDPISGHTALYWYRQSLGQGLEFLIYFQGNSAPDKSGLPSDRFSAERTGGSVSTLTIQRTQQEDSAVYLCASSLEQGMDNEQFFGPGTRLTVL.

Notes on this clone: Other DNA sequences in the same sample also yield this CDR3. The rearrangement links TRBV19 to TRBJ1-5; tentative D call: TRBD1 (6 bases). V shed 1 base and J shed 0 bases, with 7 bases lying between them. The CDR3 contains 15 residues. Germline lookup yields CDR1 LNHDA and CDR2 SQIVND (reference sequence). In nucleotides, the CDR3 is TGTGCCAGTAGTATAGGGACAGTTAGCAATCAGCCCCAGCATTTT. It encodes CASSIGTVSNQPQHF.